These 21 T cell receptor beta chains originate from one sample sequenced in a study of identical twins. TCRdb re-analysed the 5' RACE reads in MiXCR, keeping a single row per CDR3 protein. Of hundreds of thousands of distinct CDR3 sequences in the sample, 6.5% to 9.5% are singletons; the top ten hold roughly 2%. The same data also went into a second study, on yellow fever vaccine responses in identical twins.

The sequencing input was memory (CD45RO+) T cells sorted from blood. The receptors derive from a woman aged 18 to 35 in good health.

The chain joins TRBV5-1 to TRBJ2-5; 7 bases agree with TRBD1. Germline V gene sequence: CDR1 SGHRS, CDR2 YFSETQ. J lost 1 base, V lost 5 bases, and 5 bases had no gene match. This CDR3 has 14 residues. The CDR3 DNA follows: TGCGCCAGCAGGACAGGGTTCAGCCAAGAGACCCAGTACTTC. This translates into CASRTGFSQETQYF. Looking up the rest from reference TRBV5-1 and TRBJ2-5 gives the full variable domain: KAGVTQTPRYLIKTRGQQVTLSCSPISGHRSVSWYQQTPGQGLQFLFEYFSETQRNKGNFPGRFSGRQFSNSRSEMNVSTLELGDSALYLCASRTGFSQETQYFGPGTRLLVL.

In this sample, this clonotype turned up a few times. The chain employs TRBV5-4 and TRBJ2-2; possibly TRBD2 for D (5 bases). Per germline, CDR1 SGHNT and CDR2 YYREEE (reference sequence). The V end lost 4 bases, the J end lost 3 bases, and 10 bases lay between the germline ends. This CDR3 contains 14 residues. CDR3 in amino acids: CASSVEEDTGELFF. CDR3 bases: TGTGCCAGCAGCGTCGAGGAGGACACCGGGGAGCTGTTTTTT.

This clonotype turned up a few times. This chain connects TRBV28 to TRBJ2-7; 9 nucleotides line up with TRBD2. The length of the CDR3 is 15 residues. Germline CDR1 is MDHEN and CDR2 is SYDVKM. With 3 bases clipped from V and 2 bases from J, the junction kept 5 bases outside the gene matches. The CDR3 loop is CASSLVLAGTYEQYF. As DNA, the CDR3 is TGTGCCAGCAGTTTGGTTCTAGCGGGGACCTACGAGCAGTACTTC.

In this sample, this clonotype turned up a few times. The chain recombines TRBV11-2 with TRBJ2-1; 10 bases agree with TRBD2. This CDR3 contains 15 residues. CDR1 and CDR2 from the germline V gene are SGHAT and FQNNGV. V trimming: 5 bases; J trimming: 7 bases; junction bases outside the gene matches: 8. The CDR3 is CASSHAGTSANEQFF. In DNA, the CDR3 is TGTGCCAGCAGCCACGCCGGGACTAGCGCGAATGAGCAGTTCTTC.

This clonotype appeared a few times. V gene TRBV11-2 combines with J gene TRBJ2-3; perhaps TRBD2 as D (6 bases). This CDR3 comprises 18 residues. V was cut by 7 bases and J by 1 base, with 24 bases left in between. Germline assignment: CDR1 SGHAT and CDR2 FQNNGV. The CDR3 region is CASTPLAGTGARTDTQYF. The CDR3, as DNA: TGTGCCAGCACCCCTCTGGCCGGGACGGGAGCCCGCACAGATACGCAGTATTTT. Supplemented by reference TRBV11-2 and TRBJ2-3, the full variable domain reads EAGVAQSPRYKIIEKRQSVAFWCNPISGHATLYWYQQILGQGPKLLIQFQNNGVVDDSQLPKDRFSAERLKGVDSTLKIQPAKLEDSAVYLCASTPLAGTGARTDTQYFGPGTRLTVL.

The chain couples TRBV6-4 to TRBJ2-1; D is unresolved. V was shortened by 3 bases and J by 4 bases, with 7 bases between the two germline ends. CDR3 length equals 13 residues. The germline gives CDR1 MRHNA, CDR2 SNTAGT. CDR3 in DNA: TGTGCCAGCAGTGAACAATCATACAATGAGCAGTTCTTC. It codes for CASSEQSYNEQFF.

This clonotype has just a few counts. The chain is built from TRBV6-1 and TRBJ1-5, with TRBD1 matching 7 bases. V lost 4 bases and J lost 2; bases outside the gene matches: 2. Per germline, CDR1 MNHNS and CDR2 SASEGT. This CDR3 spans 14 amino acids. The CDR3 loop reads CASSGGGGNQPQHF. The CDR3 DNA reads as TGTGCCAGCAGTGGAGGGGGCGGCAATCAGCCCCAGCATTTT.

This chain links TRBV15 with TRBJ2-5, with 10 bases identical to TRBD1. CDR3 length: 15 amino acids. Germline CDR1 and CDR2: LNHNV and YYDKDF (reference sequence). The junction had 5 bases not matched to a gene; V was cut back by 2 bases and J by 5 bases. Here the CDR3 reads CATSRRTGGWETQYF. The CDR3 coding sequence is TGTGCCACCAGCAGAAGGACAGGGGGTTGGGAGACCCAGTACTTC. Filled out from reference TRBV15 and TRBJ2-5, the complete variable domain reads DAMVIQNPRYQVTQFGKPVTLSCSQTLNHNVMYWYQQKSSQAPKLLFHYYDKDFNNEADTPDNFQSRRPNTSFCFLDIRSPGLGDTAMYLCATSRRTGGWETQYFGPGTRLLVL.

The rearrangement joins TRBV28 to TRBJ2-7; TRBD1 matches 8 bases. Germline-derived CDR1 and CDR2 are MDHEN and SYDVKM. V dropped 5 bases and J dropped 6; count of bases not matched to a gene: 6. This CDR3 contains 13 residues. CDR3 coding DNA: TGTGCCAGCAGTCGCACACAGGGGGGCGAGCAGTACGTC. It encodes CASSRTQGGEQYV.

This clonotype was detected only a few times. The chain employs TRBV12-3 or TRBV12-4 and TRBJ1-6, with D unresolved. The CDR3 length is 15 residues. Trimming left V 5 bases short and J 0 bases short, with 8 bases between. CDR3 in amino acids: CASSPLSSYNSPLHF. CDR3 sequence (DNA): TGTGCCAGCAGTCCGCTAAGCTCCTATAATTCACCCCTCCACTTT.

The rearrangement joins TRBV5-6 to TRBJ1-1, with D uncertain. Trimming took 2 bases from V and 7 from J, leaving 12 bases between them. This CDR3 has 13 amino acids. Germline lookup yields CDR1 SGHDT and CDR2 YYEEEE. The CDR3 loop is CASSFDMNGEAFF. The CDR3 bases are TGTGCCAGCAGCTTCGACATGAACGGTGAAGCTTTCTTT.

The chain carries TRBV20-1 and TRBJ2-7, with D possibly being TRBD2 (6 bases). V was pared by 1 base and J by 3 bases, with 10 bases between. Looked up from germline, CDR1 is DFQATT and CDR2 is SNEGSKA (reference sequence). This CDR3 has 13 amino acids. CDR3 nucleotides: TGCAGTGCTAGAGCGGCCGGGGGCTACGAGCAGTACTTC. It specifies CSARAAGGYEQYF.

This clonotype has at least ten counts. The rearrangement uses TRBV4-1 and TRBJ1-1; D uncertain. This CDR3 has 14 amino acids. From germline, CDR1 is MGHRA and CDR2 YSYEKL. The germline V and J ends were trimmed by 1 base and 5 bases, with 11 bases remaining between them. The CDR3 DNA sequence: TGCGCCAGCAGCCAAGGAGTTGGCAAAACTGAAGCTTTCTTT. Translation gives CASSQGVGKTEAFF.

This clonotype was found many times. The rearrangement links TRBV6-5 to TRBJ2-3, with D perhaps given as TRBD1 or TRBD2 (6 bases each). Germline V gene sequence: CDR1 MNHEY, CDR2 SVGAGI. V gave up 1 base and J gave up 4 bases, with 15 bases separating them. The CDR3 consists of 16 residues. The CDR3 loop is CASSYLPGAASDTQYF. The CDR3, as DNA: TGTGCCAGCAGTTACTTACCGGGGGCCGCTTCAGATACGCAGTATTTT.

This clonotype was detected a few times. The rearrangement links TRBV18 to TRBJ1-2; 10 positions match TRBD1. The germline V gene encodes CDR1 KGHSH and CDR2 LQKENI. V lost 0 bases and J lost 6; bases outside the gene matches: 4. The length of the CDR3 is 15 residues. The chain's CDR3 is CASSPPSGTGDGYTF. The CDR3 nucleotides are TGTGCCAGCTCACCACCCTCCGGGACAGGGGATGGCTACACCTTC.

The genes are TRBV28 and TRBJ2-1, with 9 positions matching TRBD2. The germline gives CDR1 MDHEN, CDR2 SYDVKM. The CDR3 loop spans 14 amino acids. Trimming at V came to 2 bases and at J to 7 bases, leaving 3 bases not matched to a gene. CDR3 loop: CASSLIAGVNEQFF. DNA for the CDR3: TGTGCCAGCAGTTTAATAGCGGGAGTGAATGAGCAGTTCTTC.

V usage is TRBV5-4 and J usage is TRBJ2-1; 15 bases are a match to TRBD2. The germline gives CDR1 SGHNT, CDR2 YYREEE (reference sequence). This CDR3 is 16 amino acids long. V shed 4 bases, J shed 9 bases, and the junction held 8 bases outside the gene matches. CDR3 coding DNA: TGTGCCAGCAGCGCCGGGACTAGCGGGAGGTATATTGAGCAGTTCTTC. It encodes CASSAGTSGRYIEQFF.

This clonotype has more than one count but fewer than ten. CDR3 in DNA: TGTGCCAGCAGTCCCGAAATTGCGCGGCAGTTCTTC. Translating gives CASSPEIARQFF. The chain carries TRBV7-9 and TRBJ2-1; D remains ambiguous. Per germline, CDR1 SEHNR and CDR2 FQNEAQ (reference sequence). V was clipped by 6 bases and J by 12 bases, with 15 bases between them. This CDR3 is built from 12 residues.

In this sample, this clonotype turned up many times. This chain connects TRBV12-3 or TRBV12-4 to TRBJ2-5, with D uncertain. The CDR3 runs 13 residues. V lost 8 bases and J 2 bases, leaving 12 bases between the germline ends. The CDR3 is CASRFQGQETQYF. The DNA for the CDR3 is TGTGCCAGCCGCTTCCAAGGTCAAGAGACCCAGTACTTC.

This clonotype was counted many times. The chain combines TRBV5-1 with TRBJ2-7; the D gene is possibly TRBD1 (5 bases). Germline CDR1 is SGHRS and CDR2 is YFSETQ. CDR3 size: 14 residues. Trimming left V 0 bases short and J 2 bases short, with 9 bases between. CDR3 DNA: TGCGCCAGCAGCTTGGTGTACAGGACCTACGAGCAGTACTTC. Translation: CASSLVYRTYEQYF.

About this clonotype: This could be a read error, since a much larger clone is one nucleotide away. The chain recombines TRBV20-1 with TRBJ2-3; 8 nucleotides align to TRBD2. This CDR3 is built from 16 residues. The germline V gene encodes CDR1 DFQATT and CDR2 SNEGSKA (reference sequence). The J segment lost 2 bases and the V segment lost 4 bases, leaving 11 bases of the junction unmatched. The CDR3 DNA follows: TGCAGTGCTACGGGTGGTCTAGCGGGTATCACAGATACGCAGTATTTT. Amino acid sequence: CSATGGLAGITDTQYF.